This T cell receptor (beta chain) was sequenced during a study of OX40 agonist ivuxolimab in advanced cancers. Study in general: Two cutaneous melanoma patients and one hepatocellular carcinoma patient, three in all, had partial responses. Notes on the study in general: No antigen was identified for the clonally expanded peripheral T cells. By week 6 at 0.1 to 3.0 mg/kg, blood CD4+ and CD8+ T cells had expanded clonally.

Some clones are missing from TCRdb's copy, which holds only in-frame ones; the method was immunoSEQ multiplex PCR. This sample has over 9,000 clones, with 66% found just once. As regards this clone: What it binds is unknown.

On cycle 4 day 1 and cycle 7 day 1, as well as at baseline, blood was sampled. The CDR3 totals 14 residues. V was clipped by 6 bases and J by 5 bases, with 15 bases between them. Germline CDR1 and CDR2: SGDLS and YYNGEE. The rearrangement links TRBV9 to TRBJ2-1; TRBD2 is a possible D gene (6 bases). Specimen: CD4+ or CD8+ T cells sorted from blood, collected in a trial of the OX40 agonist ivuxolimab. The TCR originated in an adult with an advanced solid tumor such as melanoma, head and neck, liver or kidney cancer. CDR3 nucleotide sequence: TGTGCCAGCAATCCGGGAGATGGGCACAATGAGCAGTTCTTC. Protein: CASNPGDGHNEQFF. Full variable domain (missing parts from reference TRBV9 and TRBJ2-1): DSGVTQTPKHLITATGQRVTLRCSPRSGDLSVYWYQQSLDQGLQFLIQYYNGEERAKGNILERFSAQQFPDLHSELNLSSLELGDSALYFCASNPGDGHNEQFFGPGTRLTVL.